Listed below are T cell receptor beta chains from one sample, sequenced in a study of T cell responses to AZD1222 COVID-19 vaccine. Generated by immunoSEQ multiplex PCR, the TCRdb table keeps only in-frame clones and is missing some. The table has some 160,000 clones, roughly 93% seen once. Sequences were derived from peripheral blood, sampled 28 days after the second AZD1222 dose. These receptors were collected from an adult who received the AZD1222 COVID-19 vaccine. Each CDR3 is given with its conserved first and last residue. The D gene is left open where the match is weak. Size values are once, few and many counts, or a class for expanded clones, and some rows have none.

V gene	J gene	clone size	D gene	CDR3 DNA	CDR3 protein
TRBV3-1/TRBV3-2	TRBJ2-5	.	TRBD1	TGTGCCAGCACCGGCAGGGGGAAAGAGACCCAGTACTTC	CASTGRGKETQYF
TRBV15	TRBJ1-5	.	TRBD1	TGTGCCACCAGCAGACAACAGGGGGCGCAGCCCCAGCATTTT	CATSRQQGAQPQHF
TRBV5-4	TRBJ1-6	once	TRBD1	TGTGCCAGCAGCTCGATCAACAGGGGGAGTAGGGATAATTCACCCCTCCACTTT	CASSSINRGSRDNSPLHF
TRBV19	TRBJ1-6	.	TRBD1	TGTGCCAGTACCGCAGGGGGACCTCGGAATTCACCCCTCCACTTT	CASTAGGPRNSPLHF
TRBV20-1	TRBJ2-1	few	TRBD2	TGCAGAGCCGGGACTACCAATGAGCAGTTCTTC	CRAGTTNEQFF
TRBV29-1	TRBJ2-3	.	TRBD1	TGCAGCGTTGAAGACCCAGGGGGCGCAGATACGCAGTATTTT	CSVEDPGGADTQYF
TRBV5-6	TRBJ1-5	.	.	TGTGCCAGCAGCTCGGGATTGAGGACGGTTAATCAGCCCCAGCATTTT	CASSSGLRTVNQPQHF
TRBV6-5	TRBJ2-7	.	TRBD2	TGTGCCAGCAGTCGAGGGACTAGCGGGACTTACGAGCAGTACTTC	CASSRGTSGTYEQYF
TRBV7-2	TRBJ2-5	.	.	TGTGCCAGCAGCTTAGTGGGGAGGGAGACCCAGTACTTC	CASSLVGRETQYF
TRBV27	TRBJ1-1	.	.	TGTGCCAGCAGTTTATCTCGGACCCTCATGAACACTGAAGCTTTCTTT	CASSLSRTLMNTEAFF
TRBV12-5	TRBJ1-1	.	.	TGTGCTAGTGGTTTGGCCGACAAGGGAGGGGTTAGTGACACTGAAGCTTTCTTT	CASGLADKGGVSDTEAFF
TRBV7-9	TRBJ2-2	.	.	TGTGCCAGCAGCTTGGTAGGGGCGAACACCGGGGAGCTGTTTTTT	CASSLVGANTGELFF
TRBV6-4	TRBJ2-1	.	TRBD2	TGTGCCAGCAGTGACTGGTCTAGCGGGAGCTATGAGCAGTTCTTC	CASSDWSSGSYEQFF
TRBV5-1	TRBJ2-5	.	TRBD1	TGCGCCAGCAGCGCTCCGACAGGGGAAGGCGAGACCCAGTACTTC	CASSAPTGEGETQYF
TRBV18	TRBJ1-6	.	TRBD1	TGTGCCAGCTCGCGGGACAGGGATAATTCACCCCTCCACTTT	CASSRDRDNSPLHF
TRBV21-1	TRBJ1-2	.	.	TGTGCCAGCAGCAAAAAGGGACAGGGGGCTGCTAACTATGGCTACACCTTC	CASSKKGQGAANYGYTF
TRBV5-1	TRBJ1-4	.	TRBD1	TGCGCCAGCAGCCTCCAAGGCAGGGGGGATGAAAAACTGTTTTTT	CASSLQGRGDEKLFF
TRBV6-1	TRBJ2-7	.	.	TGTGCCAGCAGTGAGGGGGGGGCCCCCTACGAGCAGTACTTC	CASSEGGAPYEQYF
TRBV5-1	TRBJ2-7	.	TRBD1	TGCGCCAGCAGCTTGACCGTGACAGGGGGTGGCTACGAGCAGTACTTC	CASSLTVTGGGYEQYF
TRBV19	TRBJ1-1	.	.	TGTGCCAGTAGTTCCTCGTCAGGGAACACTGAAGCTTTCTTT	CASSSSSGNTEAFF
TRBV5-1	TRBJ1-4	.	.	TGCGCCAGCGGCGAGCGGGCAACTAATGAAAAACTGTTTTTT	CASGERATNEKLFF
TRBV2	TRBJ1-5	.	.	TGTGCCAGCCGGGATCCGGACAATCAGCCCCAGCATTTT	CASRDPDNQPQHF
TRBV19	TRBJ1-1	.	.	TGTGCCAGTAGTATATGGGGGGGTGTCGCTGAAGCTTTCTTT	CASSIWGGVAEAFF